This T cell receptor beta chain was documented in a study of cytomegalovirus exposure and HLA in healthy donors. For the study at large: From donors who were HLA-typed, an early data release held 80 million to 85 million unique TCRs.

All donors participated as healthy donors of bone marrow. PCR amplification relied on 60 Vbeta primers (plus 13 Jbeta primers). Measured with immunoSEQ multiplex PCR; TCRdb has only the in-frame clones, and not every one. This table has over 150,000 clones, about four fifths appearing once. The specimen sequenced was PBMCs. The clonotype originates from a woman aged 50 to 60 in good health and CMV-seropositive.

The CDR3 loop reads CASSLTSGVTTDTQYF. The CDR3 coding sequence is TGCGCCAGCAGCCTGACTAGCGGGGTTACGACAGATACGCAGTATTTT. V usage is TRBV5-1 and J usage is TRBJ2-3; 11 nucleotides align to TRBD2. Germline V gene data show CDR1 as SGHRS and CDR2 as YFSETQ. CDR3 size: 16 residues. Unmatched junction bases numbered 7, after V lost 4 bases and J lost 3 bases.